This entry describes one T cell receptor beta chain. This record comes from a study of blood T cell repertoires in COVID-19. Per the original methods: Estimates of nucleated cell counts were drawn from the amplification of reference gene primers. Clones were sequenced by immunoSEQ multiplex PCR, and TCRdb holds only the in-frame ones, with some missing. That table is the source of V, J and clone size, and D and trimming were worked out from the DNA. The sample contains about 200,000 clones, roughly 80% of which appear only once. The J segment lost 4 bases and the V segment lost 4 bases, leaving 14 bases of the junction unmatched. Germline CDR1 SGHRS, CDR2 YFSETQ. There are 17 residues in the CDR3.

The rearrangement links TRBV5-1 to TRBJ2-1, with 7 bases that match TRBD1. The sequence derives from a woman aged 40 to 50 with COVID-19, enrolled during active disease. What was sequenced was peripheral blood. CDR3 DNA: TGCGCCAGCAGCCTGAACCCCGGGACAGCCTCTTACAATGAGCAGTTCTTC. This gives the protein CASSLNPGTASYNEQFF.